What follows are 29 T cell receptor beta chains derived from one specimen sequenced in a study of cytomegalovirus exposure and HLA in healthy donors. The primer mix had 60 Vbeta and 13 Jbeta primers. The repertoire was sequenced with immunoSEQ multiplex PCR; TCRdb's copy has only in-frame clones and lacks some. The table shows 200,000 to 300,000 clones, with more than 70% occurring only once. Sequences were obtained from PBMCs. Receptors were obtained from a boy aged 10-17 years in good health and CMV-seronegative.

This rearrangement joins TRBV14 to TRBJ2-2, with D maybe TRBD2 (6 bases). Trimming removed 3 bases from V and 5 bases from J, with 13 bases in between. The CDR3 runs 15 residues. Germline CDR1 reads SGHDN; CDR2 reads FVKESK. The CDR3 DNA reads TGTGCCAGCAGCCAGGGACTCCCGGGGACCGGGGAGCTGTTTTTT. Amino acid sequence: CASSQGLPGTGELFF.

CDR3 sequence reads: CASSSTGNSPLHF. CDR3 coding DNA: TGTGCCAGCAGCTCTACAGGGAATTCACCCCTCCACTTT. This sequence joins TRBV9 and TRBJ1-6; D possibly corresponds to TRBD1 (6 bases). This CDR3 is built from 13 residues. From germline, CDR1 is SGDLS and CDR2 YYNGEE. V was cut by 4 bases and J by 7 bases, with 9 bases left in between. The whole variable domain, remainder taken from reference TRBV9 and TRBJ1-6, is DSGVTQTPKHLITATGQRVTLRCSPRSGDLSVYWYQQSLDQGLQFLIQYYNGEERAKGNILERFSAQQFPDLHSELNLSSLELGDSALYFCASSSTGNSPLHFGNGTRLTVT.

V and J are TRBV6-1 and TRBJ2-7; 7 bases are a match to TRBD1. V gave up 9 bases and J gave up 6 bases; unmatched junction bases: 11. In germline, CDR1 is MNHNS, CDR2 SASEGT. The CDR3 runs to 13 residues. The chain's CDR3 is CASKDRVLGEQYF. In nucleotides, the CDR3 is TGTGCCAGTAAAGACAGGGTGTTAGGCGAGCAGTACTTC.

This chain connects TRBV6-5 to TRBJ2-1, with TRBD1 matching 7 bases. V was pared by 6 bases and J by 6 bases, with 11 bases of the junction left unmatched. Germline V gene sequence: CDR1 MNHEY, CDR2 SVGAGI. CDR3 length equals 15 residues. The CDR3 spells CASSPTRTGINEQFF. In DNA form, the CDR3 reads TGTGCCAGCAGCCCAACTCGGACAGGAATCAATGAGCAGTTCTTC.

The chain links TRBV6-1 to TRBJ2-1; tentative D call: TRBD2 (6 bases). The V and J ends lost 4 bases and 3 bases respectively, with 13 bases between them. Germline assignment: CDR1 MNHNS and CDR2 SASEGT. This CDR3 comprises 15 residues. The CDR3 protein is CASSVREPGYNEQFF. The CDR3, as DNA: TGTGCCAGCAGTGTTCGGGAGCCCGGCTACAATGAGCAGTTCTTC.

The chain uses TRBV5-4 and TRBJ2-3; TRBD2 matches 7 bases. This CDR3 region has 14 residues. Germline V gives CDR1 SGHNT, CDR2 YYREEE (reference sequence). V shed 5 bases, J shed 1 base, and the junction held 4 bases outside the gene matches. The CDR3 sequence: CASRSAGGTDTQYF. The CDR3 DNA follows: TGTGCCAGCAGGTCCGCGGGGGGCACAGATACGCAGTATTTT.

The chain is built from TRBV12-5 and TRBJ1-5; perhaps TRBD1 as D (6 bases). The CDR3 has 18 residues. V was pared by 0 bases and J by 3 bases, with 18 bases between. The germline V gene has CDR1 LGHNT and CDR2 FRNRAP. DNA for the CDR3: TGTGCTAGTGGTTTGGTACTCGGAACAGGGATCTTCAATCAGCCCCAGCATTTT. Translation: CASGLVLGTGIFNQPQHF. The full variable domain, in which reference TRBV12-5 and TRBJ1-5 provide the parts outside the CDR3, is DARVTQTPRHKVTEMGQEVTMRCQPILGHNTVFWYRQTMMQGLELLAYFRNRAPLDDSGMPKDRFSAEMPDATLATLKIQPSEPRDSAVYFCASGLVLGTGIFNQPQHFGDGTRLSIL.

This clone occurred once. The V gene is TRBV2, the J gene TRBJ1-5, with 7 nucleotides matching TRBD1. V was pared by 5 bases and J by 7 bases, with 14 bases of the junction left unmatched. CDR1 and CDR2 (germline): SNHLY, FYNNEI. CDR3 length: 16 amino acids. The CDR3 protein is CASSTNRGVTGQPQHF. The CDR3 DNA reads as TGTGCCAGCAGTACTAACAGGGGCGTCACGGGACAGCCCCAGCATTTT.

The chain joins TRBV18 to TRBJ1-1; possibly TRBD1 for D (5 bases). V was pared by 1 base and J by 11 bases, with 20 bases between. The CDR3 runs 15 residues. Germline loops: CDR1 KGHSH, CDR2 LQKENI. The CDR3 bases are TGTGCCAGCTCACCACACCCTACAGGAGCCATGTTGGCTTTCTTT. Residues: CASSPHPTGAMLAFF.

This rearrangement joins TRBV9 to TRBJ1-2; TRBD1 is a possible D gene (6 bases). V lost 0 bases, J lost 3 bases, and 12 bases lay in between. Germline CDR1 is SGDLS and CDR2 is YYNGEE. The CDR3 sequence is 15 residues long. The chain's CDR3 is CASSVDYRVDYGYTF. The CDR3, as DNA: TGTGCCAGCAGCGTAGACTACAGGGTGGACTATGGCTACACCTTC.

The J gene is TRBJ2-1, the V gene TRBV27; TRBD2 aligns across 7 bases. Germline assignment: CDR1 MNHEY and CDR2 SMNVEV (reference sequence). V was pared by 2 bases and J by 4 bases, with 11 bases of the junction left unmatched. This CDR3 has 17 amino acids. The DNA for the CDR3 is TGTGCCAGCAGTTTAGCCCGTGGTGGCGGGAGATACAATGAGCAGTTCTTC. As protein: CASSLARGGGRYNEQFF.

This sequence joins TRBV29-1 and TRBJ1-1; TRBD1 might be the D (6 bases). CDR1 is SQVTM, CDR2 ANQGSEA, per germline. The CDR3 covers 13 residues. V dropped 8 bases and J dropped 1 base, with 14 bases sitting between them. The CDR3 region is CSLLTGKNTEAFF. The CDR3 DNA reads TGCAGCCTGTTGACAGGAAAGAACACTGAAGCTTTCTTT.

The chain uses TRBV5-4 and TRBJ2-7; 7 bases match TRBD1. Germline CDR1 and CDR2: SGHNT and YYREEE (reference sequence). J was trimmed by 5 bases and V by 4 bases; bases with no gene match: 3. This CDR3 is built from 12 residues. For the CDR3, the DNA is TGTGCCAGCAGCGAGGGGGCCCACGAGCAGTACTTC. This translates into CASSEGAHEQYF.

This clone was observed a few times. This chain links TRBV30 with TRBJ2-2; TRBD2 agrees at 8 bases. This CDR3 has 14 residues. Germline trimming cut 2 bases from V and 9 bases from J; bases unmatched to any gene: 8. Germline CDR1 reads GTSNPN; CDR2 reads SVGIG (reference sequence). CDR3 nucleotide sequence: TGTGCCTGGAGTTTACTAGCGGAACGTTGGGAGCTGTTTTTT. It translates to CAWSLLAERWELFF.

The genes are TRBV5-1 and TRBJ2-3; TRBD2 matches at 8 bases. Germline CDR1 SGHRS, CDR2 YFSETQ. The CDR3 length is 17 residues. After removal of 0 bases from V and 2 bases from J, the junction contained 8 bases not matched to a gene. The CDR3 coding sequence is TGCGCCAGCAGCTTGGCAGGCTTAGCGGGACACACAGATACGCAGTATTTT. This encodes CASSLAGLAGHTDTQYF.

This clone showed up just once. The rearrangement uses TRBV5-1 and TRBJ1-5; no clear D gene. Trimming pared 0 bases from V and 3 bases from J, leaving 10 bases between. CDR1 and CDR2 from the germline V gene are SGHRS and YFSETQ. The length of the CDR3 is 15 residues. The CDR3 nucleotides are TGCGCCAGCAGCTTGGGGTTGGGCAACAATCAGCCCCAGCATTTT. It encodes CASSLGLGNNQPQHF.

The chain links TRBV12-5 to TRBJ1-2; D remains ambiguous. The CDR3 length is 16 residues. V shed 0 bases and J shed 9 bases, with 20 bases lying between them. Germline CDR1 and CDR2: LGHNT and FRNRAP. The CDR3 DNA reads TGTGCTAGTGGTTTGGTATTGAGCGGCGCGGCAGACCGCTACACCTTC. This sequence encodes CASGLVLSGAADRYTF.

This chain joins TRBV21-1 and TRBJ1-4; TRBD1, the table's D call, lacks a check against the DNA. TRBV21-1 is a listed pseudogene. This CDR3 comprises 13 residues. DNA for the CDR3: TGTGCCAGTACACCCGCAACTAATGAAAAACTGTTTTTT. It is translated as CASTPATNEKLFF.

This chain joins TRBV6-1 and TRBJ1-1; D is possibly TRBD1 (6 bases). V lost 5 bases, J lost 4 bases, and 17 bases lay in between. Germline CDR1 reads MNHNS; CDR2 reads SASEGT. CDR3 length equals 15 residues. The CDR3 here is CASSHREGGGTEAFF. The DNA for the CDR3 is TGTGCCAGCAGTCACAGGGAGGGAGGGGGCACTGAAGCTTTCTTT.

This clone turned up a few times. V and J are TRBV9 and TRBJ2-7, with D possibly being TRBD2 (6 bases). The ends were cut back, 0 bases at V and 0 bases at J, with 7 bases in the middle. The CDR3 extends over 14 amino acids. Germline CDR1 is SGDLS and CDR2 is YYNGEE. Here the CDR3 reads CASSVEGGSYEQYF. The DNA of the CDR3 is TGTGCCAGCAGCGTAGAGGGAGGCTCCTACGAGCAGTACTTC.

V and J are TRBV11-2 and TRBJ1-2, with 7 bases identical to TRBD1. The germline V gene encodes CDR1 SGHAT and CDR2 FQNNGV. This CDR3 comprises 14 residues. V gave up 5 bases and J gave up 4 bases; unmatched junction bases: 7. CDR3 region: CASSLFRDSYGYTF. The CDR3 nucleotides are TGTGCCAGCAGCCTCTTCCGGGACAGCTATGGCTACACCTTC.

The genes are TRBV7-2 and TRBJ2-7; 7 bases line up with TRBD2. Germline CDR1 SGHTA, CDR2 FQGNSA. The ends lost 5 bases at V and 6 bases at J; junction bases unmatched: 22. The CDR3 has 18 amino acids. CDR3 sequence reads: CASSTGVAGESISREQYF. CDR3 nucleotide sequence: TGTGCCAGCAGCACCGGGGTGGCGGGAGAGTCAATATCGCGCGAGCAGTACTTC. The entire variable domain, with the rest obtained from reference TRBV7-2 and TRBJ2-7, is as follows: GAGVSQSPSNKVTEKGKDVELRCDPISGHTALYWYRQSLGQGLEFLIYFQGNSAPDKSGLPSDRFSAERTGGSVSTLTIQRTQQEDSAVYLCASSTGVAGESISREQYFGPGTRLTVT.

The chain recombines TRBV5-1 with TRBJ2-3; 11 bases match TRBD1. CDR1 SGHRS and CDR2 YFSETQ come from the germline V gene. CDR3 size: 14 residues. V gave up 4 bases and J gave up 4 bases; unmatched junction bases: 2. CDR3 amino acids: CASSGGQGADTQYF. Here the CDR3 DNA reads TGCGCCAGCAGCGGGGGACAGGGGGCAGATACGCAGTATTTT.

The rearrangement joins TRBV6-1 to TRBJ1-4; weak D call: TRBD1 (6 bases). The CDR3 totals 14 residues. The germline V gene has CDR1 MNHNS and CDR2 SASEGT. V dropped 5 bases and J dropped 17 bases, with 24 bases sitting between them. The CDR3 DNA is TGTGCCAGCAGTACGCTAGGGTATGAACAGGGTGGATTTTTT. Translating gives CASSTLGYEQGGFF.

CDR3 sequence (DNA): TGTGCCAGCAGCTTACGGCAGGTCACTGAAGCTTTCTTT. Its protein is CASSLRQVTEAFF. J is TRBJ1-1 and V is TRBV7-8, with D hard to call. V lost 2 bases and J lost 4, with 8 bases in between. Germline V gene lookup returns CDR1 SGHVS and CDR2 FQNEAQ. This CDR3 spans 13 amino acids.

Only a few counts were recorded for this clone. J is TRBJ2-7 and V is TRBV19; 11 bases map to TRBD2. This CDR3 is 15 amino acids long. Germline CDR1 LNHDA, CDR2 SQIVND (reference sequence). V shed 4 bases and J 4 bases; nucleotides not matched to a gene: 6. The CDR3 sequence: CASSNSGGAGYEQYF. In DNA, the CDR3 is TGTGCCAGTAGTAATAGCGGGGGGGCCGGGTACGAGCAGTACTTC.

The table lists this clone with a few counts. This chain links TRBV5-1 with TRBJ2-1; no definite D call. The V end was cut by 2 bases, the J end by 5 bases, with 11 bases between. The CDR3 length is 14 residues. CDR1 and CDR2 (germline): SGHRS, YFSETQ. In DNA form, the CDR3 reads TGCGCCAGCAGCTTTTTTGGCTCAGACAATGAGCAGTTCTTC. Translated: CASSFFGSDNEQFF.

This clone was detected only once. The V call is TRBV27, the J call TRBJ2-5, with a possible D match to TRBD1 (6 bases). Judging by the DNA end, TRBJ2-7 fits better; the J call may be wrong. Per germline, CDR1 MNHEY and CDR2 SMNVEV (reference sequence). The CDR3 runs to 14 residues. This chain's CDR3 is CASSYHRDNYEQYF. As DNA, the CDR3 is TGTGCCAGCAGTTATCACCGGGACAACTACGAGCAGTACTTC.

Points on this clone: An end of the junction does not agree with germline; a read error may underlie this. The gene calls are TRBV29-1 and TRBJ1-2; TRBD1 might be the D (5 bases). Germline assignment: CDR1 SQVTM and CDR2 ANQGSEA. CDR3 length: 11 amino acids. CDR3 nucleotides: TGCAGCGTTCTGGCGCGCGGGGCTACACATTTC. This codes for CSVLARGATHF.